This T cell receptor beta chain is from a study of OX40 agonist ivuxolimab in advanced cancers. In the study overall: While on treatment, patients had intravenous ivuxolimab at 0.01 to 10 mg/kg every 2 weeks. The eligibility criteria allowed prior anti-PD-1, anti-PD-L1 or anti-CTLA-4 therapy, and 40% had some. Whole-study results and caveats: Relative to CD4+ cells, CD8+ T cells on average had more expanded clones. Among patients with partial responses at 0.1-3.0 mg/kg, clonal expansion was among the lowest.

This clone has a single count. No antigen is known for it. Libraries were prepared by immunoSEQ multiplex PCR; TCRdb keeps only in-frame clonotypes and omits some of them. The sample yields 75,000 to 100,000 clones, 84% seen once. Sample: CD4+ or CD8+ T cells sorted from blood, taken in a trial of the OX40 agonist ivuxolimab. The TCR comes from an adult with an advanced solid tumor such as melanoma, head and neck, liver or kidney cancer.

The CDR3 here is CASSSGQNNSPLHF. The CDR3 DNA reads TGTGCCAGCAGTTCAGGGCAAAATAATTCACCCCTCCACTTT. The chain joins TRBV7-8 to TRBJ1-6; weak D call: TRBD1 (5 bases). The CDR3 has 14 residues. The germline gives CDR1 SGHVS, CDR2 FQNEAQ. V lost 6 bases, J lost 5 bases, and 11 bases lay in between. Together with reference TRBV7-8 and TRBJ1-6, the CDR3 gives the full variable domain: GAGVSQSPRYKVAKRGQDVALRCDPISGHVSLFWYQQALGQGPEFLTYFQNEAQLDKSGLPSDRFFAERPEGSVSTLKIQRTQQEDSAVYLCASSSGQNNSPLHFGNGTRLTVT.